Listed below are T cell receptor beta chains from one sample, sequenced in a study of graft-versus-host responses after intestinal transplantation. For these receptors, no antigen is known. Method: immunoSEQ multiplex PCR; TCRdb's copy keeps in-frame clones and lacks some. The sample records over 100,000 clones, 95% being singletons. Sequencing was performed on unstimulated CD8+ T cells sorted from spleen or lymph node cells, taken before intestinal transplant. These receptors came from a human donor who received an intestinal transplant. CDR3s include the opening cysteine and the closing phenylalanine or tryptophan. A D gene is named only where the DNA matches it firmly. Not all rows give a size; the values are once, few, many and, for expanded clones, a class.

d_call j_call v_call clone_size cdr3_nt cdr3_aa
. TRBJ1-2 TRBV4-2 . TGTGCCAGCAGCCAAGGACAGGACTTCGGTGGCTACACCTTC CASSQGQDFGGYTF
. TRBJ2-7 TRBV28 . TGTGCCAGCAGGGCGGCATTCTACGAGCAGTACTTC CASRAAFYEQYF
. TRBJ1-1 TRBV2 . TGTGCCAGCAGGGGGGGGTACATGAACACTGAAGCTTTCTTT CASRGGYMNTEAFF
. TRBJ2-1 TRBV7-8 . TGTGCCAGCAGTCGAGAGACCTACAATGAGCAGTTCTTC CASSRETYNEQFF
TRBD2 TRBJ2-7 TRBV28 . TGTGCCAGCAGTCCCCTACTAGCGGGAGGCCTACAGTACTTC CASSPLLAGGLQYF
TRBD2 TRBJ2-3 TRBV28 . TGTGCCAGCAGTTTCCGGGAGGGGAGCACAGATACGCAGTATTTT CASSFREGSTDTQYF
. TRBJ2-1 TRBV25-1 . TGTGCCAGCAGTGATCCCGCCCTAGGTCAGTTCTTC CASSDPALGQFF
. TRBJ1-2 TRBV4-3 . TGCGCCAGCAGCCTCGCAGTAAACTATGGCTACACCTTC CASSLAVNYGYTF
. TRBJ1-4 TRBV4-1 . TGCGCCAGCAGCCAAGTAGTTGGATCAAATGAAAAACTGTTTTTT CASSQVVGSNEKLFF
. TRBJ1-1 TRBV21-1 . TGTGCCAGCAGCAAAGCGGCCAGGGAGAACACTGAAGCTTTCTTT CASSKAARENTEAFF
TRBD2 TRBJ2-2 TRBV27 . TGTGCCAGCAGTTTGTGGGAGGGCATCCCCGGGGAGCTGTTTTTT CASSLWEGIPGELFF
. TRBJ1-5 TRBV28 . TGTGCCAGCAGTTTAGGAACAGGGCCCCAGCCCCAGCATTTT CASSLGTGPQPQHF
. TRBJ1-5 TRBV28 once TGTGCCAGCAGTTTATTCCTCACAGGTAGCAATCAGCCCCAGCATTTT CASSLFLTGSNQPQHF
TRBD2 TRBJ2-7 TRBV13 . TGTGCCAGCAGCTTAGGAGCGGGACCGGCCTACGAGCAGTACTTC CASSLGAGPAYEQYF
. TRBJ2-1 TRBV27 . TGTGCCAGCAGGATGCTCCGGGACCTTAACAATGAGCAGTTCTTC CASRMLRDLNNEQFF
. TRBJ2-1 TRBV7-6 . TGTGCCAGCAGCTTAGCGAATGAGCAGTTCTTC CASSLANEQFF
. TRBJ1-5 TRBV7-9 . TGTGCCAGCAGCTTAGCCGAGAGAGGAAGCAGTTGGCCCCAGCATTTT CASSLAERGSSWPQHF
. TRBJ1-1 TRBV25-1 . TGTGCCAGCAGTGATTGGTTCCGCGGAGAGAACACTGAAGCTTTCTTT CASSDWFRGENTEAFF
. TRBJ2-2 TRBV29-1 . TGCAGCGTTGCTTTCACCGGGGAGCTGTTTTTT CSVAFTGELFF
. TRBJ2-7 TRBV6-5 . TGTGCCAGCAGTTACCAGGGTGGGTACGAGCAGTACTTC CASSYQGGYEQYF
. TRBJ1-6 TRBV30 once TGTGCCTGCCCCCTGGGAGGGAATTCACCCCTCCACTTT CACPLGGNSPLHF
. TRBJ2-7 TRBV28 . TGTGCCAGCAGTTTAAGTCAACGCAACGAGCAGTACTTC CASSLSQRNEQYF
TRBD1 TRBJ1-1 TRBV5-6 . TGTGCCAGCAGCCGTCCCGGGACAGGGGGCGCGACTGAAGCTTTCTTT CASSRPGTGGATEAFF
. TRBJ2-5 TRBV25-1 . TGTGCCAGCAGCCCCCCGGGAGAGTGGGAGACCCAGTACTTC CASSPPGEWETQYF
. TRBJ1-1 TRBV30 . TGTGCCTGGAGTGGGGGGGACACTGAAGCTTTCTTT CAWSGGDTEAFF
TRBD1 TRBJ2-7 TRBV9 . TGTGCCAGCAGCGTAGGACAGGGGGGGATCTACGAGCAGTACTTC CASSVGQGGIYEQYF
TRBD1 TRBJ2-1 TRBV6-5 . TGTGCCAGCAGGACGGACAGGGGGTTTCCCCCGGAGCAGTTCTTC CASRTDRGFPPEQFF
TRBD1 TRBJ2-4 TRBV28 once TGTGCCAGCAGTTCCCTCATATCGGACAGGGCGAGTTTAGCCAAAAACATTCAGTACTTC CASSSLISDRASLAKNIQYF
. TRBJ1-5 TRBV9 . TGTGCCAGCAGCGTAGAACCGGGGCTGAGTCAGCCCCAGCATTTT CASSVEPGLSQPQHF
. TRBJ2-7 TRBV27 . TGTGCCAGCAGTTTATTAGCCCTTAGGAGCTACGAGCAGTACTTC CASSLLALRSYEQYF
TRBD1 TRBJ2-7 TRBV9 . TGTGCCAGCAGCCAGACAGGGGCCAGCTCCTACGAGCAGTACTTC CASSQTGASSYEQYF
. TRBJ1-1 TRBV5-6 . TGTGCCAGCAGCTATGGAGTGGGCACTGAAGCTTTCTTT CASSYGVGTEAFF
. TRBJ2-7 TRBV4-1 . TGCGCCAGCAGCCAGGGACTGGCAACCTACGAGCAGTACTTC CASSQGLATYEQYF
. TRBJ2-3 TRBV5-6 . TGTGCCAGCAGCCCGGGGACAGATACGCAGTATTTT CASSPGTDTQYF